The T cell receptor beta chain described here comes from a study of blood T cell repertoires in COVID-19. About the research overall: Samples of COVID-19 (acute and convalescent) were obtained from the United States, Italy and Spain.

The CDR3 loop spans 14 amino acids. V lost 2 bases to trimming and J lost 4 bases, with 11 bases between them. Germline CDR1 reads SEHNR; CDR2 reads FQNEAQ (reference sequence). Method: immunoSEQ multiplex PCR; TCRdb's copy keeps in-frame clones and lacks some. Of about 240,000 clones listed, around nine tenths are singletons. Material for sequencing was peripheral blood. The rearrangement uses TRBV7-9 and TRBJ1-2; D uncertain. The TCR sequence derives from a woman in her 70s with active or convalescent COVID-19. The CDR3 protein is CASSLQFRGYGYTF. The CDR3 DNA sequence: TGTGCCAGCAGCTTACAGTTTCGGGGCTATGGCTACACCTTC. The complete variable domain, with remaining parts taken from reference TRBV7-9 and TRBJ1-2, reads DTGVSQNPRHKITKRGQNVTFRCDPISEHNRLYWYRQTLGQGPEFLTYFQNEAQLEKSRLLSDRFSAERPKGSFSTLEIQRTEQGDSAMYLCASSLQFRGYGYTFGSGTRLTVV.